This T cell receptor (beta chain) was obtained from a study of cytomegalovirus exposure and HLA in healthy donors (dated by TCRdb to the late 2010s). In the study overall: A later analysis indicated that the 100 to 150 validation repertoires were generated on the platform also employed for the 650 to 850 repertoires of the first cohort. The study aimed to test whether signatures of past pathogen exposure could be identified by cataloging public T cell receptors. Besides the first cohort of approximately 710 subjects, a separate validation cohort made up of 120 or so different subjects was used. High-throughput TCR immunosequencing, statistical association of individual TCRs with disease status, and machine learning were combined to predict cytomegalovirus infection status.

Separate from the roughly 650-subject first cohort, the validation cohort of more than 90 subjects was the group to which the donors belonged. Paper-wide results and their limitations: According to the authors, the approach could potentially be generalized to other disease states and immunological phenotypes. The study listed over 150 TCR beta chains as associated with cytomegalovirus. A later analysis had no HLA typing for the validation cohort, so co-occurrence there was scored across all 110 or so repertoires. Most TCR sequences were seen in very few donors, while some public TCRs were found in many individuals. A few of the identified cytomegalovirus-associated TCR beta chains were confirmed in vitro to be specific for cytomegalovirus antigens. Cytomegalovirus status was reported to be diagnosed by the classifier with high specificity and sensitivity in both the original and validation cohorts. Of the cluster scores, around 95% were above 0 in a later analysis, which found that TCRs clustered in the first cohort also tended to co-occur in the approximately 120 validation repertoires.

Receptors were amplified or captured by the immunoSEQ multiplex PCR assay. For the original study's pipeline: A statistical classification framework was built for diagnosing cytomegalovirus status from the catalog of TCR beta chain sequences. TCRdb took this table from immuneACCESS and kept in-frame rearrangements with V and J called. Such tables lack part of the clones; where checked against another copy, unresolved V genes explain under half of the gap, and the rest is unexplained. V, J and clone size are taken as reported in that table, and D and trimming were inferred from the DNA itself. The sample yields about 110,000 clones; 88% were counted once. Jointly, the top ten make up about 2% of the sample. Worth noting for this clone: It has no known antigen specificity. No much larger clone is present one base from it, and per-base qualities are unavailable.

V sheds 10 bases and J sheds 8 bases, leaving 20 bases between their ends. CDR1 and CDR2 were assigned from the germline V gene (reference sequence) as WNHNN and SYGVQD. CDR3 length: 14 amino acids, cysteine to phenylalanine. The kept DNA is CDR3 alone, 42 bases in frame from the first base. The rearranged segments are TRBV10-1 and TRBJ1-4; TRBD1 is a weak D gene call, 6 bases matching. This clonotype originated in a young woman in good health and CMV-seronegative. Sequencing was carried out using PBMCs. Read as DNA, the sequence is TGCGCCACTTCATCCCAGGGGTTGCGGGAAAAACTGTTTTTT. This translates into CATSSQGLREKLFF.